This T cell receptor beta chain was found in a study of neurological immune-mediated disorders. Indicated time point: longitudinal time-point 2. The V gene lost 2 bases and the J gene lost 5 bases, with 13 bases spanning the gap. The germline gives CDR1 MGHDK, CDR2 SYGVNS. This CDR3 region has 15 residues. This clonotype has ten or more counts. The method for making cDNA was 5'RACE, and it used 10-nucleotide random UMIs. TCRdb re-analysed the 5' RACE reads in MiXCR, keeping a single row per CDR3 protein. The sample carries roughly 45,000 distinct CDR3 sequences, around 12% recorded once. The chain links TRBV25-1 to TRBJ1-5; a possible D gene is TRBD1 (6 bases). Sequencing was carried out using PBMCs. This receptor was taken from a male donor with HTLV-1-associated myelopathy (HAM/TSP). DNA for the CDR3: TGTGCCAGCAGTGAAGCAAGGGGGAAGGATCAGCCCCAGCATTTT. This sequence encodes CASSEARGKDQPQHF.